The T cell receptor beta chain under discussion was sequenced for a study of stem cell transplantation in POMP-related autoinflammatory disease. General study results and limits: Across all analyzed T-cell subsets, patients with PRAID tended toward reduced diversity and increased clonality. Patients with PRAID showed a restricted number of unique TRB V-J gene pairings.

This CDR3 spans 13 amino acids. CDR1 is MNHEY and CDR2 is SMNVEV in the germline V gene (reference sequence). V lost 0 bases, J lost 2 bases, and 4 bases lay in between. Generated by immunoSEQ multiplex PCR, the TCRdb table keeps only in-frame clones and is missing some. The table lists roughly 8,500 clones, just over 90% of them singletons, with around 2.5% in the top ten. PRAID featured immunodeficiency plus autoinflammation. Of note for this clone: Its antigen is as yet unknown. The same CDR3 can be traced to other DNA sequences in this sample.

Source: CD8+ T cells from PBMCs, taken before stem cell transplantation. V is TRBV27 and J is TRBJ1-2; D not resolved. This clonotype originated in a human donor with POMP-related autoinflammation and immune dysregulation (PRAID). CDR3 protein: CASSLSGNYGYTF. The CDR3 DNA follows: TGTGCCAGCAGTTTATCGGGAAACTATGGCTACACCTTC.